This TCR beta chain stems from a study of blood T cell repertoires in COVID-19. Overall study context: Collection of acute and convalescent COVID-19 samples took place in the United States, Italy and Spain. Sources were T cells, B-cell-depleted T cells, or PBMCs; the material itself was cDNA or gDNA.

The germline V gene encodes CDR1 MNHEY and CDR2 SVGEGT. V was pared by 5 bases and J by 1 base, with 0 bases of the junction left unmatched. This CDR3 has 14 amino acids. Clones were sequenced by immunoSEQ multiplex PCR, and TCRdb holds only the in-frame ones, with some missing. The table has over 300,000 clones, 83% seen once; the top ten hold roughly 1.3%. This chain links TRBV6-2 or TRBV6-3 with TRBJ2-7, with 12 bases aligning to TRBD2. This sequence was found in a woman aged 45-65 years with acute or convalescent COVID-19. Material for sequencing was peripheral blood. The CDR3 DNA reads as TGTGCCAGCAGTCTAGCGGGAGGGTCCTACGAGCAGTACTTC. Translating it yields CASSLAGGSYEQYF.